This T cell receptor beta chain was sequenced in a study of T cells in Graves' hyperthyroidism and ophthalmopathy. The CDR3 loop spans 15 amino acids. The germline V gene encodes CDR1 LNHNV and CDR2 YYDKDF (reference sequence). V lost 8 bases, J lost 1 base, and 8 bases stayed unmatched. This clonotype was observed at least ten times. Template material for amplifying TCR beta CDR3 regions consisted of RNA transcripts. HTBI primers were the set used in a first-round RT-PCR of the TCR CDR3. MiXCR, run by TCRdb on the multiplex PCR reads, gives a single entry per CDR3 protein. In the table there are 350,000 to 450,000 distinct CDR3 sequences, roughly 14% of which are singletons.

This sequence joins TRBV15 and TRBJ2-3; 8 positions match TRBD2. This receptor was identified in a woman aged 55-70 years with Graves' hyperthyroidism. Sequencing was done on a sample of blood. The DNA of the CDR3 is TGTGCCACCTCTGCTCCGGGGGGGGGCACAGATACGCAGTATTTT. Protein product: CATSAPGGGTDTQYF.